These 17 T cell receptor beta chains share one sample of origin, sequenced in a study of PD-1 blockade in classical Hodgkin lymphoma. Each and every patient relapsed after autologous stem cell transplantation, and patients got differing brentuximab vedotin exposure. Assay used: immunoSEQ multiplex PCR; TCRdb lists only in-frame clones, some missing. The sample lists approximately 26,000 clones; almost 70% were seen once. Sequencing used peripheral blood mononuclear cells (PBMCs), obtained at baseline. Receptors originate from a human donor with classical Hodgkin lymphoma.

This clone was counted a single time. The CDR3 DNA is TGTGCCAGCAGCCCAGACAGGAACTATGGCTACACCTTC. Its translation: CASSPDRNYGYTF. The rearrangement links TRBV6-5 to TRBJ1-2, with D maybe TRBD1 (6 bases). CDR1 MNHEY and CDR2 SVGAGI come from the germline V gene. The CDR3 has 13 amino acids. Trimming stripped 6 bases from V and 2 bases from J, with 10 bases between.

The rearrangement joins TRBV7-8 to TRBJ2-3; tentatively, D is TRBD1 or TRBD2 (5 bases each). There are 15 residues in the CDR3. The germline V and J ends were trimmed by 4 bases and 2 bases, with 13 bases remaining between them. Germline loops: CDR1 SGHVS, CDR2 FQNEAQ. The CDR3 loop is CASSSEGRPTDTQYF. The CDR3 DNA is TGTGCCAGCAGCTCAGAGGGACGCCCCACAGATACGCAGTATTTT.

In its sample, this clone was seen a few times. The gene calls are TRBV7-9 and TRBJ2-5; the match to TRBD1 covers 7 bases. This CDR3 comprises 16 residues. V shed 6 bases and J 3 bases; nucleotides not matched to a gene: 13. Germline loops: CDR1 SEHNR, CDR2 FQNEAQ (reference sequence). The CDR3 bases are TGTGCCAGCAGTTCCACCTCCCGGGACAGAGAAGAGACCCAGTACTTC. Protein sequence: CASSSTSRDREETQYF.

This chain joins TRBV28 and TRBJ2-7, with 8 bases aligning to TRBD2. Germline V lookup: CDR1 MDHEN, CDR2 SYDVKM. This CDR3 has 13 amino acids. V gave up 6 bases and J gave up 5 bases; unmatched junction bases: 6. In DNA, the CDR3 is TGTGCCAGCAGCCGGACTAGCCTACACGAGCAGTACTTC. This encodes CASSRTSLHEQYF.

The chain joins TRBV6-6 to TRBJ1-2, with a possible D match to TRBD1 (6 bases). Trimming removed 2 bases from V and 6 bases from J, with 16 bases in between. From germline, CDR1 is MNHNY and CDR2 SVGAGI (reference sequence). This CDR3 is 15 amino acids long. CDR3 bases: TGTGCCAGCAGTTACAAGATAGGGGGGCGCCATGGCTACACCTTC. This sequence encodes CASSYKIGGRHGYTF.

The rearrangement links TRBV7-8 to TRBJ2-1; no clear D gene. The CDR3 consists of 17 residues. Germline loops: CDR1 SGHVS, CDR2 FQNEAQ. V lost 5 bases and J lost 0, with 17 bases in between. The CDR3, as DNA: TGTGCCAGCAGCGTGCCCTTAGCAGGTCTCTCCTACAATGAGCAGTTCTTC. Translated: CASSVPLAGLSYNEQFF.

J is TRBJ2-2 and V is TRBV7-2; D not resolved. The CDR3 is made up of 13 amino acids. V lost 6 bases and J lost 3, with 8 bases in between. Per germline, CDR1 SGHTA and CDR2 FQGNSA. CDR3 loop: CASSGFDTGELFF. CDR3 sequence (DNA): TGTGCCAGCAGTGGGTTTGACACCGGGGAGCTGTTTTTT.

This chain joins TRBV19 and TRBJ1-5; D not certain. Germline V gene lookup returns CDR1 LNHDA and CDR2 SQIVND (reference sequence). With 4 bases removed from V and 5 bases from J, the gap between germline ends came to 21 bases. The CDR3 spans 17 residues. CDR3 sequence reads: CASSNEGRGGGHQPQHF. In DNA, the CDR3 is TGTGCCAGTAGTAACGAAGGTCGGGGTGGTGGTCATCAGCCCCAGCATTTT. Using reference TRBV19 and TRBJ1-5 for the parts outside the CDR3, the full variable domain is DGGITQSPKYLFRKEGQNVTLSCEQNLNHDAMYWYRQDPGQGLRLIYYSQIVNDFQKGDIAEGYSVSREKKESFPLTVTSAQKNPTAFYLCASSNEGRGGGHQPQHFGDGTRLSIL.

This clone has just a few counts. The V gene is TRBV28, the J gene TRBJ1-5, with TRBD1 matching over 9 bases. The J segment lost 6 bases and the V segment lost 6 bases, leaving 6 bases of the junction unmatched. Germline loops: CDR1 MDHEN, CDR2 SYDVKM. The CDR3 length is 14 residues. The CDR3 DNA reads as TGTGCCAGCAGAACAGGGGGCCTAGGTCAGCCCCAGCATTTT. Residues: CASRTGGLGQPQHF.

The chain combines TRBV6-5 with TRBJ1-4; D unresolved. Germline V gives CDR1 MNHEY, CDR2 SVGAGI. The CDR3 spans 15 residues. Trimming removed 6 bases at V and 0 bases at J, with 11 bases between. CDR3 nucleotides: TGTGCCAGCAGCCGCCTTAGGACAACTAATGAAAAACTGTTTTTT. This codes for CASSRLRTTNEKLFF.

The chain joins TRBV21-1 to TRBJ1-5; the table's TRBD1 call for D was not verified on the DNA. TRBV21-1 is flagged as a pseudogene. This CDR3 has 15 amino acids. The CDR3 region is CASSKNRGSNQPQHF. The DNA of the CDR3 is TGTGCCAGCAGCAAAAACAGGGGGAGCAATCAGCCCCAGCATTTT.

The CDR3 loop is CASSRQRGGTDTQYF. The CDR3 region has the DNA TGTGCCAGCAGCCGCCAGCGGGGGGGCACAGATACGCAGTATTTT. The V call is TRBV11-2, the J call TRBJ2-3; 9 positions match TRBD2. The germline CDR1 and CDR2 sequences are SGHAT and FQNNGV. CDR3 length equals 15 residues. The V segment lost 5 bases and the J segment 1 base; nucleotides outside the gene matches: 4.

This chain connects TRBV28 to TRBJ2-7, with D possibly being TRBD2 (7 bases). This CDR3 contains 15 residues. CDR1 is MDHEN and CDR2 is SYDVKM in the germline V gene. The CDR3 nucleotides read TGTGCGGGTTCCTCGACCCGGGGGCGGGGGTACGAGCAGTACTTC. Protein sequence: CAGSSTRGRGYEQYF.

The rearrangement links TRBV28 to TRBJ1-6; D is perhaps TRBD1 (5 bases). This CDR3 spans 14 amino acids. From germline, CDR1 is MDHEN and CDR2 SYDVKM. With 3 bases removed from V and 8 bases from J, the gap between germline ends came to 11 bases. CDR3 residues: CASSFDLGDSPLHF. The CDR3 DNA reads TGTGCCAGCAGTTTTGATTTGGGGGATTCACCCCTCCACTTT.

This chain links TRBV19 with TRBJ2-7; TRBD2 might be the D (6 bases). Trimming pared 4 bases from V and 2 bases from J, leaving 30 bases between. The CDR3 runs to 20 residues. The germline V gene has CDR1 LNHDA and CDR2 SQIVND (reference sequence). The chain's CDR3 is CASSSRAAGQGTKSPYEQYF. CDR3 DNA sequence: TGTGCCAGTAGTAGTAGAGCCGCGGGGCAAGGCACGAAATCCCCCTACGAGCAGTACTTC. The full variable domain, completed using reference TRBV19 and TRBJ2-7, is DGGITQSPKYLFRKEGQNVTLSCEQNLNHDAMYWYRQDPGQGLRLIYYSQIVNDFQKGDIAEGYSVSREKKESFPLTVTSAQKNPTAFYLCASSSRAAGQGTKSPYEQYFGPGTRLTVT.

The V and J genes are TRBV15 and TRBJ1-6, with TRBD1 matching 12 bases. The length of the CDR3 is 17 residues. The J segment lost 8 bases and the V segment lost 4 bases, leaving 9 bases of the junction unmatched. Germline CDR1 and CDR2: LNHNV and YYDKDF (reference sequence). CDR3 coding DNA: TGTGCCACCAGCAATTGGGACAGGGGGCCTTCCGATTCACCCCTCCACTTT. Amino acids: CATSNWDRGPSDSPLHF.

J is TRBJ2-7 and V is TRBV19, with TRBD2 matching 9 bases. Per germline, CDR1 LNHDA and CDR2 SQIVND (reference sequence). The CDR3 runs 14 residues. V shed 3 bases, J shed 2 bases, and the junction held 2 bases outside the gene matches. The CDR3, as DNA: TGTGCCAGTAGTATGGCGGGGGGGCCCTACGAGCAGTACTTC. It yields the protein CASSMAGGPYEQYF.